The next 27 T cell receptor beta chains were all read from a single sample in a study of brain T cells in children with intractable seizures. Libraries were prepared by immunoSEQ multiplex PCR; TCRdb keeps only in-frame clonotypes and omits some of them. This table has fewer than 85,000 clones, 93% appearing once. The material was peripheral blood, obtained at surgery. The receptors were sampled from a boy in the first two years of life with tuberous sclerosis and intractable seizures.

The chain has TRBV6-1 and TRBJ1-5; maybe TRBD1 (5 bases). The CDR3 spans 15 residues. V lost 1 base, J lost 10 bases, and 17 bases lay in between. Germline CDR1 is MNHNS and CDR2 is SASEGT. In nucleotides, the CDR3 is TGTGCCAGCAGTGAAGGGTTCGGCGGGGGACGACCCCAGCATTTT. This encodes CASSEGFGGGRPQHF.

This CDR3 reads CASSLRGNNNEQFF. The CDR3, as DNA: TGTGCCAGCAGCTTGAGGGGGAATAATAATGAGCAGTTCTTC. V usage is TRBV7-8 and J usage is TRBJ2-1; weak D call: TRBD1 (6 bases). This CDR3 has 14 amino acids. The germline gives CDR1 SGHVS, CDR2 FQNEAQ. V lost 3 bases to trimming and J lost 7 bases, with 13 bases between them.

This sequence joins TRBV4-1 and TRBJ1-6, with D unclear. Looked up from germline, CDR1 is MGHRA and CDR2 is YSYEKL. Trimming cost V 0 bases and J 12 bases, with 12 bases left between them. This CDR3 region has 14 residues. CDR3 in amino acids: CASSQEENLVPLHF. CDR3 sequence (DNA): TGCGCCAGCAGCCAAGAAGAAAATCTCGTACCCCTCCACTTT.

The gene calls are TRBV5-4 and TRBJ1-2; 7 bases line up with TRBD1. The V gene's germline CDR1 is SGHNT and CDR2 YYREEE (reference sequence). The CDR3 has 12 amino acids. J was trimmed by 8 bases and V by 0 bases; bases with no gene match: 1. The CDR3 reads CASSLGGGGYTF. CDR3 nucleotide sequence: TGTGCCAGCAGCTTGGGAGGGGGCGGCTACACCTTC.

The V call is TRBV3-1 (or the pseudogene TRBV3-2), the J call TRBJ2-2, with a possible D match to TRBD1 (5 bases). The germline V and J ends were trimmed by 0 bases and 1 base, with 15 bases remaining between them. The germline CDR1 and CDR2 sequences are LGHDT and YNNKEL (reference sequence). The length of the CDR3 is 18 residues. The chain's CDR3 is CASSQDPLGRVNTGELFF. CDR3 in DNA: TGTGCCAGCAGCCAAGACCCATTAGGCAGGGTGAACACCGGGGAGCTGTTTTTT.

The CDR3 is CASSTATTSNYGYTF. For the CDR3, the DNA is TGTGCCAGTAGTACCGCGACAACCTCTAACTATGGCTACACCTTC. J is TRBJ1-2 and V is TRBV19; D unresolved. Per germline, CDR1 LNHDA and CDR2 SQIVND (reference sequence). V shed 4 bases and J shed 0 bases, with 12 bases lying between them. The CDR3 has 15 amino acids.

V is TRBV5-1 and J is TRBJ2-5, with D perhaps being TRBD1 or TRBD2 (7 bases each). Deletions cut 4 bases from V and 5 bases from J, with 18 bases between. Germline loops: CDR1 SGHRS, CDR2 YFSETQ. The CDR3 has 15 amino acids. The CDR3 here is CASSRVTGRGETQYF. The CDR3 bases are TGCGCCAGCAGCCGGGTGACAGGGAGGGGGGAGACCCAGTACTTC.

The CDR3: CASSFASGGYTDTQYF. The DNA of the CDR3 is TGTGCCAGCAGCTTTGCCAGCGGGGGGTACACAGATACGCAGTATTTT. This sequence joins TRBV7-6 and TRBJ2-3, with 9 bases lining up with TRBD2. Germline CDR1 SGHVS, CDR2 FNYEAQ. V was pared by 3 bases and J by 2 bases, with 6 bases of the junction left unmatched. There are 16 residues in the CDR3.

The gene calls are TRBV7-8 and TRBJ1-4; D might be TRBD1 (6 bases). CDR1 is SGHVS, CDR2 FQNEAQ, per germline. The ends were cut back, 4 bases at V and 4 bases at J, with 13 bases in the middle. There are 15 residues in the CDR3. The CDR3 sequence is CASSSTGLVNEKLFF. The DNA for the CDR3 is TGTGCCAGCAGCTCAACAGGGCTGGTTAATGAAAAACTGTTTTTT.

V is TRBV6-5 and J is TRBJ2-7; D call uncertain. Trimming took 2 bases from V and 4 from J, leaving 9 bases between them. Germline CDR1 and CDR2: MNHEY and SVGAGI. The CDR3 covers 13 residues. The CDR3 DNA reads TGTGCCAGCAGTTACGGCAGGAATTACGAGCAGTACTTC. Translation: CASSYGRNYEQYF.

The V and J genes are TRBV5-1 and TRBJ1-2; possibly TRBD1 for D (6 bases). CDR1 is SGHRS, CDR2 YFSETQ, per germline. V lost 5 bases and J lost 3, with 23 bases in between. This CDR3 spans 17 amino acids. The CDR3 bases are TGCGCCAGCAGATATGGACAGTCGGCAACTATCGACTATGGCTACACCTTC. It encodes CASRYGQSATIDYGYTF.

This chain connects TRBV10-1 to TRBJ2-1; 10 positions agree with TRBD2. Trimming took 6 bases from V and 2 from J; bases not matched to a gene: 10. Germline loops: CDR1 WNHNN, CDR2 SYGVQD (reference sequence). This CDR3 comprises 17 residues. CDR3 DNA sequence: TGCGCCAGCAGCCTACGGACTAGCGGAATGGCCTACAATGAGCAGTTCTTC. This sequence encodes CASSLRTSGMAYNEQFF.

The CDR3, as DNA: TGTGCCAGCAGTGAAACGGGGCCGTACTTTGATCGGGAAGGTCCGGGGGGATTTTGGGAAAAACTGTTTTTT. This translates into CASSETGPYFDREGPGGFWEKLFF. The J gene is TRBJ1-4, the V gene TRBV6-1, with a tentative D call TRBD1 (5 bases). V lost 2 bases, J lost 8 bases, and 42 bases lay in between. In germline, CDR1 is MNHNS, CDR2 SASEGT. The CDR3 covers 24 residues.

This chain joins TRBV25-1 and TRBJ2-7; maybe TRBD2 (5 bases). The CDR3 spans 14 residues. Germline V gene data show CDR1 as MGHDK and CDR2 as SYGVNS. Trimming cost V 6 bases and J 5 bases, with 17 bases left between them. CDR3 sequence: CASSKLRDSDEQYF. CDR3 sequence (DNA): TGTGCCAGCAGCAAGCTGAGGGATTCGGACGAGCAGTACTTC.

This chain uses TRBV10-1 with TRBJ1-2; no definite D call. Germline assignment: CDR1 WNHNN and CDR2 SYGVQD (reference sequence). The CDR3 totals 13 residues. V lost 5 bases to trimming and J lost 2 bases, with 9 bases between them. The CDR3, as DNA: TGCGCCAGCAGTTTAGACCGAAACTATGGCTACACCTTC. Translating it yields CASSLDRNYGYTF.

Only one count was recorded for this clone. In DNA, the CDR3 is TGTGCCACCAGCAGACACAGGGGGCAGCTTGAAGCTTTCTTT. Protein sequence: CATSRHRGQLEAFF. This sequence joins TRBV15 and TRBJ1-1; 9 nucleotides align to TRBD1. The CDR3 totals 14 residues. The germline V gene has CDR1 LNHNV and CDR2 YYDKDF (reference sequence). J lost 7 bases, V lost 2 bases, and 5 bases had no gene match.

The chain carries TRBV11-2 and TRBJ1-2, with a possible D match to TRBD1 (5 bases). Trimming took 3 bases from V and 14 from J, leaving 19 bases between them. Germline CDR1 reads SGHAT; CDR2 reads FQNNGV. The CDR3 is 13 residues long. In nucleotides, the CDR3 is TGTGCCAGCAGCTTCGATGAACAGGTGGCGTGTACCTTC. It translates to CASSFDEQVACTF.

The chain combines TRBV30 with TRBJ2-1; D is undetermined. CDR3 length: 11 residues. From germline, CDR1 is GTSNPN and CDR2 SVGIG (reference sequence). Trimming took 2 bases from V and 10 from J, leaving 9 bases between them. The CDR3 DNA reads TGTGCCTGGAGTCCCCGAATAGAGCAGTTCTTC. This codes for CAWSPRIEQFF. Looking up the rest from reference TRBV30 and TRBJ2-1 gives the full variable domain: SQTIHQWPATLVQPVGSPLSLECTVEGTSNPNLYWYRQAAGRGLQLLFYSVGIGQISSEVPQNLSASRPQDRQFILSSKKLLLSDSGFYLCAWSPRIEQFFGPGTRLTVL.

In this sample, this clone turned up once. The chain recombines TRBV7-8 with TRBJ1-1; D not resolved. Germline loops: CDR1 SGHVS, CDR2 FQNEAQ. This CDR3 is 16 amino acids long. Trimming shortened V by 7 bases and J by 0 bases, and 18 bases separated the two germline ends. Here the CDR3 DNA reads TGTGCCAGCACTCCAAGGACGGCCTATTTGAACACTGAAGCTTTCTTT. It translates to CASTPRTAYLNTEAFF.

J is TRBJ2-7 and V is TRBV11-2; no clear D gene. Germline CDR1 SGHAT, CDR2 FQNNGV. The CDR3 sequence is 13 residues long. The V end was cut by 5 bases, the J end by 3 bases, with 11 bases between. The CDR3 nucleotides read TGTGCCAGCAGCGGGTCCTTAAACTACGAGCAGTACTTC. Translated, it gives CASSGSLNYEQYF.

This clone came up once. The chain carries TRBV9 and TRBJ1-2; TRBD1 is a possible D gene (5 bases). CDR3 size: 15 residues. The germline CDR1 and CDR2 sequences are SGDLS and YYNGEE. V lost 0 bases, J lost 4 bases, and 13 bases lay in between. The chain's CDR3 is CASSVEGELFYGYTF. Written as DNA, the CDR3 is TGTGCCAGCAGCGTAGAAGGGGAACTTTTCTATGGCTACACCTTC. The entire variable domain, with the rest obtained from reference TRBV9 and TRBJ1-2, is as follows: DSGVTQTPKHLITATGQRVTLRCSPRSGDLSVYWYQQSLDQGLQFLIQYYNGEERAKGNILERFSAQQFPDLHSELNLSSLELGDSALYFCASSVEGELFYGYTFGSGTRLTVV.

The gene calls are TRBV6-5 and TRBJ1-3, with D hard to call. This CDR3 region has 14 residues. CDR1 is MNHEY and CDR2 is SVGAGI in the germline V gene. V was cut by 5 bases and J by 0 bases, with 8 bases left in between. The CDR3 DNA follows: TGTGCCAGCAGTACCCCGAGCTCTGGAAACACCATATATTTT. The encoded protein is CASSTPSSGNTIYF.

V is TRBV6-6 and J is TRBJ1-1, with a weak D call TRBD1 (6 bases). V was trimmed by 2 bases and J by 6 bases, leaving 16 bases between them. CDR1 MNHNY and CDR2 SVGAGI come from the germline V gene (reference sequence). This CDR3 is 15 amino acids long. CDR3 nucleotides: TGTGCCAGCAGTTACGTGGGGGCGCTTGTTGCTGAAGCTTTCTTT. It yields the protein CASSYVGALVAEAFF.

The gene calls are TRBV3-1 (or the pseudogene TRBV3-2) and TRBJ2-1; 7 nucleotides line up with TRBD2. This CDR3 is built from 18 residues. Germline V gene lookup returns CDR1 LGHDT and CDR2 YNNKEL (reference sequence). V gave up 2 bases and J gave up 0 bases; unmatched junction bases: 10. CDR3 amino acids: CASSQSRLAESSYNEQFF. In nucleotides, the CDR3 is TGTGCCAGCAGCCAATCCAGACTAGCCGAAAGCTCCTACAATGAGCAGTTCTTC.

The V call is TRBV2, the J call TRBJ1-3; D perhaps matches TRBD1 (6 bases). V was cut by 3 bases and J by 4 bases, with 7 bases left in between. Germline CDR1 SNHLY, CDR2 FYNNEI. This CDR3 has 13 amino acids. CDR3 nucleotide sequence: TGTGCCAGCAGTGAGGGGGCGGGAAACACCATATATTTT. Translated, it gives CASSEGAGNTIYF.

The rearrangement uses TRBV5-1 and TRBJ2-1; the match to TRBD1 covers 8 bases. Germline V gene data show CDR1 as SGHRS and CDR2 as YFSETQ. With 4 bases clipped from V and 6 bases from J, the junction kept 6 bases outside the gene matches. The length of the CDR3 is 14 residues. DNA for the CDR3: TGCGCCAGCAGCGGGACAGGAAAGATCAATGAGCAGTTCTTC. It is translated as CASSGTGKINEQFF. Drawing the rest from reference TRBV5-1 and TRBJ2-1, the complete variable domain is KAGVTQTPRYLIKTRGQQVTLSCSPISGHRSVSWYQQTPGQGLQFLFEYFSETQRNKGNFPGRFSGRQFSNSRSEMNVSTLELGDSALYLCASSGTGKINEQFFGPGTRLTVL.

This clone was found a few times. The rearrangement uses TRBV18 and TRBJ1-6; D uncertain. Trimming removed 5 bases at V and 7 bases at J, with 6 bases between. The CDR3 is made up of 12 amino acids. The germline gives CDR1 KGHSH, CDR2 LQKENI. CDR3 protein: CASSGPNSPLHF. CDR3 bases: TGTGCCAGCTCAGGGCCCAATTCACCCCTCCACTTT. The entire variable domain, with the rest obtained from reference TRBV18 and TRBJ1-6, is as follows: NAGVMQNPRHLVRRRGQEARLRCSPMKGHSHVYWYRQLPEEGLKFMVYLQKENIIDESGMPKERFSAEFPKEGPSILRIQQVVRGDSAAYFCASSGPNSPLHFGNGTRLTVT.